This T cell receptor (beta chain) derives from a study of OX40 agonist ivuxolimab in advanced cancers. Looking at the study overall: The dose of intravenous ivuxolimab that patients received every 2 weeks ranged from 0.01 to 10 mg/kg.

On this clone itself: Its antigen is still unknown.

Sequencing used immunoSEQ multiplex PCR; TCRdb keeps in-frame clones, though not all of them. Of 50,000 or so clones listed, 80% to 90% are singletons. Overall study results and limits: Also showing low normalized T-cell clonal expansion were some of the nonresponders.

Prior autoimmune disease or systemic immunosuppression barred patients. Germline V gene lookup returns CDR1 MDHEN and CDR2 SYDVKM. This CDR3 spans 16 amino acids. Trimming stripped 6 bases from V and 0 bases from J, with 15 bases between. The sequence derives from an adult with an advanced solid tumor such as melanoma, head and neck, liver or kidney cancer. The chain is built from TRBV28 and TRBJ1-3; TRBD1 might be the D (5 bases). Source: CD4+ or CD8+ T cells sorted from blood, taken in a trial of the OX40 agonist ivuxolimab. CDR3 protein: CASSPGNMPSGNTIYF. Written as DNA, the CDR3 is TGTGCCAGCAGCCCAGGGAATATGCCCTCTGGAAACACCATATATTTT.